This TCR beta chain is drawn from a study of CD8+ T cells in alopecia areata. General study results and limits: Numerous clones, expanded in lesions, remained in scalp and blood during tofacitinib. Under tofacitinib, fewer expanded CD8+ clones appeared among the top 100 scalp clones. Scalp samples also yield sequences of resident alphabeta T cells from normal skin.

V was shortened by 5 bases and J by 0 bases, with 7 bases between the two germline ends. There are 14 residues in the CDR3. CDR1 and CDR2 from the germline V gene are MNHEY and SMNVEV (reference sequence). The treatment here: oral pan-JAK inhibitor, 5-10 mg twice daily. The investigators collected lesional scalp punch biopsies and peripheral blood from alopecia areata patients. Investigators isolated RNA and reverse transcribed it into cDNA to act as the sequencing template. The repertoire was sequenced with immunoSEQ multiplex PCR; TCRdb's copy has only in-frame clones and lacks some. The table has about 100,000 clones, 84% seen once; the top ten hold around a quarter. Remarks on this clone: The target antigen is unknown.

The sample was CD8+ T cells sorted from blood, taken at week 24, from a patient treated with tofacitinib. The sequence derives from a human donor with alopecia areata. J is TRBJ2-2 and V is TRBV27, with D possibly TRBD2 on 5 matching bases. CDR3 DNA: TGTGCCAGCAGTCCCGGGACGAACACCGGGGAGCTGTTTTTT. It codes for CASSPGTNTGELFF.